This is a list of T cell receptor beta chains from one sample in a study of blood T cell repertoires in COVID-19. This table comes from immunoSEQ multiplex PCR, and its TCRdb copy is limited to in-frame clones, with some not included. This sample has around 21,000 clones, with 79% found just once. Input material: peripheral blood. These receptor sequences come from a man older than 75 with acute or convalescent COVID-19. CDR3s leave out the opening cysteine and the closing phenylalanine or tryptophan. Each record gives: D gene, clone size, V gene, CDR3 length, CDR3 protein. A D gene is named only where the DNA matches it firmly. Clone size appears in some rows only: once, few, many, or a class for an expanded clone.

d_gene: TRBD2
abundance: NA
v_gene: TRBV24-1
len: 14
CDR3aa: ATSPGRGVSTDTQY

d_gene: NA
abundance: once
v_gene: TRBV5-5
len: 12
CDR3aa: ASSGDLRQETQY

d_gene: NA
abundance: NA
v_gene: TRBV11-1
len: 11
CDR3aa: ASSLQGNNEQF

d_gene: NA
abundance: NA
v_gene: TRBV27
len: 15
CDR3aa: ASRFTPITGSNTEAF

d_gene: NA
abundance: NA
v_gene: TRBV5-4
len: 11
CDR3aa: ASSRRGNTEAF

d_gene: TRBD1
abundance: NA
v_gene: TRBV5-5
len: 13
CDR3aa: ASSRTGRRDEKLF

d_gene: TRBD2
abundance: NA
v_gene: TRBV2
len: 12
CDR3aa: ASRGTSGDNEQF

d_gene: NA
abundance: NA
v_gene: TRBV28
len: 11
CDR3aa: ASSSSGSDTQY

d_gene: NA
abundance: NA
v_gene: TRBV11-2
len: 13
CDR3aa: ASSLGGDWANVLT

d_gene: TRBD2
abundance: few
v_gene: TRBV6-2/TRBV6-3
len: 14
CDR3aa: ASSFSSAGVADTQY

d_gene: NA
abundance: NA
v_gene: TRBV4-3
len: 14
CDR3aa: ASSPRLSSYNSPLH

d_gene: NA
abundance: NA
v_gene: TRBV10-3
len: 11
CDR3aa: AISEGGSTEAF

d_gene: NA
abundance: few
v_gene: TRBV4-2
len: 11
CDR3aa: ASSLNLNQPQH

d_gene: TRBD1
abundance: NA
v_gene: TRBV6-5
len: 11
CDR3aa: ASSPGTGNGYT

d_gene: NA
abundance: NA
v_gene: TRBV19
len: 12
CDR3aa: ASTLKGGAGELF

d_gene: NA
abundance: NA
v_gene: TRBV7-8
len: 10
CDR3aa: ASSRNRDEQY

d_gene: NA
abundance: once
v_gene: TRBV19
len: 11
CDR3aa: ASSSGAIGEQF

d_gene: NA
abundance: NA
v_gene: TRBV21-1
len: 17
CDR3aa: ASSTPLGQGGGTNEKLF

d_gene: NA
abundance: NA
v_gene: TRBV12-3/TRBV12-4
len: 11
CDR3aa: ASSQGGIETQY

d_gene: NA
abundance: NA
v_gene: TRBV9
len: 13
CDR3aa: ASSVDGREDEPQH

d_gene: TRBD2
abundance: NA
v_gene: TRBV7-3
len: 12
CDR3aa: ASSAGTSYNEQF

d_gene: TRBD1
abundance: few
v_gene: TRBV27
len: 13
CDR3aa: ASSLYPGQGNIQY

d_gene: TRBD1
abundance: NA
v_gene: TRBV12-5
len: 14
CDR3aa: ASGYNPGQGVREQY

d_gene: NA
abundance: few
v_gene: TRBV27
len: 13
CDR3aa: ASSPLPGRRYEQY

d_gene: NA
abundance: NA
v_gene: TRBV11-2
len: 10
CDR3aa: ASSLAGPEQY

d_gene: TRBD2
abundance: NA
v_gene: TRBV5-1
len: 14
CDR3aa: ASSPPLAGGTNIQY

d_gene: NA
abundance: once
v_gene: TRBV7-9
len: 16
CDR3aa: ASSLSHVGPGRNTEAF

d_gene: NA
abundance: NA
v_gene: TRBV29-1
len: 10
CDR3aa: SVTEDSWGYT

d_gene: TRBD1
abundance: NA
v_gene: TRBV29-1
len: 10
CDR3aa: SVGTAREAQY

d_gene: TRBD1
abundance: NA
v_gene: TRBV6-2/TRBV6-3
len: 14
CDR3aa: ASSYPHRQGGTEAF

d_gene: TRBD1
abundance: NA
v_gene: TRBV14
len: 11
CDR3aa: ASSPGQGWGYT

d_gene: NA
abundance: NA
v_gene: TRBV4-2
len: 12
CDR3aa: ASSQASLSGELF

d_gene: TRBD2
abundance: NA
v_gene: TRBV19
len: 13
CDR3aa: ASSISTSGGIELF

d_gene: NA
abundance: NA
v_gene: TRBV18
len: 10
CDR3aa: ASSRANNEQF

d_gene: NA
abundance: NA
v_gene: TRBV27
len: 11
CDR3aa: ASSFQGYYGYT

d_gene: NA
abundance: NA
v_gene: TRBV7-9
len: 11
CDR3aa: ASSLFREDTIY

d_gene: TRBD2
abundance: NA
v_gene: TRBV7-2
len: 13
CDR3aa: ASSWTSGISNEQY

d_gene: TRBD1
abundance: NA
v_gene: TRBV11-2
len: 13
CDR3aa: ASSSTGVLNTEAF

d_gene: NA
abundance: NA
v_gene: TRBV5-1
len: 13
CDR3aa: ASSKTDEPLAEAF

d_gene: NA
abundance: NA
v_gene: TRBV5-1
len: 11
CDR3aa: ASSLVPGSEAF

d_gene: TRBD2
abundance: NA
v_gene: TRBV7-9
len: 16
CDR3aa: ASSLERGLAGHQETQY

d_gene: NA
abundance: NA
v_gene: TRBV6-1
len: 12
CDR3aa: ASSEGRPNEKLF

d_gene: TRBD2
abundance: NA
v_gene: TRBV5-1
len: 17
CDR3aa: ASSLWGVGSGLGSLEQY

d_gene: TRBD1
abundance: NA
v_gene: TRBV5-1
len: 14
CDR3aa: ASSSQGTGNTGELF

d_gene: NA
abundance: NA
v_gene: TRBV7-2
len: 12
CDR3aa: ASSLTRGNQPQH

d_gene: NA
abundance: NA
v_gene: TRBV6-5
len: 11
CDR3aa: ASSYGRAYEQY

d_gene: TRBD1
abundance: once
v_gene: TRBV6-6
len: 17
CDR3aa: ASSYTGTGVDRGNYGYT

d_gene: TRBD2
abundance: NA
v_gene: TRBV7-9
len: 12
CDR3aa: ASRPISGRSEQF

d_gene: TRBD2
abundance: NA
v_gene: TRBV4-1
len: 14
CDR3aa: ASSQRLAGAEDTQY

d_gene: NA
abundance: NA
v_gene: TRBV6-1
len: 16
CDR3aa: ASSEGLLGGGYTDTQY

d_gene: NA
abundance: NA
v_gene: TRBV14
len: 12
CDR3aa: ASSQPGMNTEAF

d_gene: NA
abundance: NA
v_gene: TRBV10-3
len: 12
CDR3aa: AISGSDGNYEQY

d_gene: TRBD2
abundance: NA
v_gene: TRBV5-6
len: 17
CDR3aa: ASSLVFGTSGSLTGELF

d_gene: NA
abundance: NA
v_gene: TRBV5-8
len: 11
CDR3aa: ASSLNRVGGYT

d_gene: NA
abundance: NA
v_gene: TRBV5-6
len: 13
CDR3aa: ASSRAGTRDQPQH